The 19 T cell receptor beta chains below were found in one sample sequenced in a study of beta chain features in type 1 diabetes. cDNA synthesis used the whole RNA isolate, giving expressed TCRB sequences. Data came from immunoSEQ multiplex PCR; TCRdb stores just in-frame clones and leaves some out. The data contain hundreds of thousands of clones, 9.5% to 12% of them singletons. The source material was naive CD4+ T cells from blood. These receptors came from a young woman in good health.

This chain joins TRBV7-2 and TRBJ1-4; TRBD1 matches 9 bases. CDR1 and CDR2 (germline): SGHTA, FQGNSA. Unmatched junction bases numbered 5, after V lost 4 bases and J lost 8 bases. CDR3 length equals 14 residues. CDR3: CASSSDRGGEKLFF. In DNA form, the CDR3 reads TGTGCCAGCAGCTCGGACAGGGGCGGGGAAAAACTGTTTTTT.

V usage is TRBV29-1 and J usage is TRBJ2-3; D may be TRBD1 (5 bases). The CDR3 extends over 15 amino acids. Germline V CDR1 and CDR2: SQVTM, ANQGSEA. V was cut by 4 bases and J by 0 bases, with 14 bases left in between. Written as DNA, the CDR3 is TGCAGCGTTGTTGGACAAAAGTTTAGCACAGATACGCAGTATTTT. Translating gives CSVVGQKFSTDTQYF.

This clone was picked up a small number of times. J is TRBJ1-5 and V is TRBV30; D call uncertain. In germline, CDR1 is GTSNPN, CDR2 SVGIG (reference sequence). Trimming took off 2 bases at V and 5 bases at J, with 25 bases between the two ends. The CDR3 covers 18 residues. The CDR3 nucleotides read TGTGCCTGGAGTAAAGGCGAGTGGGGAGTGGGCTTCGATCAGCCCCAGCATTTT. This sequence encodes CAWSKGEWGVGFDQPQHF. Looking up the rest from reference TRBV30 and TRBJ1-5 gives the full variable domain: SQTIHQWPATLVQPVGSPLSLECTVEGTSNPNLYWYRQAAGRGLQLLFYSVGIGQISSEVPQNLSASRPQDRQFILSSKKLLLSDSGFYLCAWSKGEWGVGFDQPQHFGDGTRLSIL.

The chain uses TRBV28 and TRBJ2-1; D may be TRBD1 (5 bases). The CDR3 length is 16 residues. Germline V gene sequence: CDR1 MDHEN, CDR2 SYDVKM. Trimming removed 6 bases from V and 3 bases from J, with 18 bases in between. In DNA form, the CDR3 reads TGTGCCAGCAGACCAGGCGACAGCCGCTACTACAATGAGCAGTTCTTC. This codes for CASRPGDSRYYNEQFF.

The chain has TRBV14 and TRBJ2-3; 12 bases are a match to TRBD2. The CDR3 length is 16 residues. Looked up from germline, CDR1 is SGHDN and CDR2 is FVKESK. The V gene end was trimmed by 4 bases and the J gene end by 6 bases; junction bases not matched to a gene: 8. The CDR3 DNA reads as TGTGCCAGCAGCCCTAGCGGGGGGGCAACATCTGATACGCAGTATTTT. Encoded protein: CASSPSGGATSDTQYF.

This clone was detected only a few times. The rearrangement links TRBV30 to TRBJ2-2; TRBD1 agrees at 10 bases. V lost 8 bases and J lost 4; bases outside the gene matches: 10. This CDR3 contains 15 residues. Looked up from germline, CDR1 is GTSNPN and CDR2 is SVGIG (reference sequence). As DNA, the CDR3 is TGTGCCGAAAGCGTTGGACAGGGGGGCACCGGGGAGCTGTTTTTT. It translates to CAESVGQGGTGELFF.

The sample holds a few counts of this clone. The chain employs TRBV7-9 and TRBJ2-5; TRBD1 might be the D (5 bases). V lost 3 bases and J 5 bases, leaving 16 bases between the germline ends. CDR1 and CDR2 from the germline V gene are SEHNR and FQNEAQ (reference sequence). The CDR3 runs to 15 residues. DNA for the CDR3: TGTGCCAGCAGCTTGTCAGGGCAATTAGGGGAGACCCAGTACTTC. Its translation is CASSLSGQLGETQYF. The variable domain in full, completed from reference TRBV7-9 and TRBJ2-5, reads DTGVSQNPRHKITKRGQNVTFRCDPISEHNRLYWYRQTLGQGPEFLTYFQNEAQLEKSRLLSDRFSAERPKGSFSTLEIQRTEQGDSAMYLCASSLSGQLGETQYFGPGTRLLVL.

This clone was seen a few times. The rearrangement uses TRBV29-1 and TRBJ2-1; tentatively, D is TRBD1 (5 bases). V gave up 6 bases and J gave up 7 bases, with 10 bases separating them. CDR1 is SQVTM and CDR2 is ANQGSEA in the germline V gene. CDR3 length: 11 residues. CDR3 region: CSVPRTNEQFF. The CDR3 DNA follows: TGCAGCGTCCCGAGGACAAATGAGCAGTTCTTC.

This clone has a single count. The V and J genes are TRBV6-4 and TRBJ2-3; D is possibly TRBD2 (6 bases). The CDR3 has 14 residues. With 4 bases removed from V and 0 bases from J, the gap between germline ends came to 8 bases. In germline, CDR1 is MRHNA, CDR2 SNTAGT. The CDR3 DNA follows: TGTGCCAGCAGTGTTGCGGGGAGCACAGATACGCAGTATTTT. Its protein product is CASSVAGSTDTQYF.

The chain links TRBV9 to TRBJ2-3, with 9 bases lining up with TRBD1. The J segment lost 9 bases and the V segment lost 3 bases, leaving 11 bases of the junction unmatched. The germline gives CDR1 SGDLS, CDR2 YYNGEE. CDR3 length equals 15 residues. The CDR3 here is CASSAPGQGGQTQYF. CDR3 bases: TGTGCCAGCAGCGCTCCGGGACAGGGCGGGCAGACGCAGTATTTT. Filled out from reference TRBV9 and TRBJ2-3, the complete variable domain reads DSGVTQTPKHLITATGQRVTLRCSPRSGDLSVYWYQQSLDQGLQFLIQYYNGEERAKGNILERFSAQQFPDLHSELNLSSLELGDSALYFCASSAPGQGGQTQYFGPGTRLTVL.

In this sample, this clone turned up a few times. The V and J genes are TRBV5-4 and TRBJ2-3; D is ambiguous. Germline-derived CDR1 and CDR2 are SGHNT and YYREEE (reference sequence). The CDR3 runs to 14 residues. Trimming pared 6 bases from V and 0 bases from J, leaving 11 bases between. CDR3 sequence reads: CASTTTRSTDTQYF. The CDR3 region has the DNA TGTGCCAGCACCACGACGCGCAGCACAGATACGCAGTATTTT.

This clone was picked up a small number of times. This chain connects TRBV7-9 to TRBJ2-1; unclear D gene. Trimming pared 5 bases from V and 9 bases from J, leaving 23 bases between. Germline CDR1 SEHNR, CDR2 FQNEAQ (reference sequence). CDR3 length: 16 amino acids. The CDR3 spells CASSRDKVAKRGEQFF. The CDR3 region has the DNA TGTGCCAGCAGCCGCGATAAGGTAGCAAAGAGAGGTGAGCAGTTCTTC.

This clone was counted between two and nine times. The chain uses TRBV9 and TRBJ2-5, with 9 bases aligning to TRBD2. V shed 4 bases, J shed 5 bases, and the junction held 18 bases outside the gene matches. The CDR3 covers 18 residues. Germline values: CDR1 SGDLS, CDR2 YYNGEE. CDR3 in amino acids: CASSSRRTAGGAGETQYF. Written as DNA, the CDR3 is TGTGCCAGCAGCTCTCGTCGTACAGCGGGGGGCGCTGGGGAGACCCAGTACTTC. Drawing the rest from reference TRBV9 and TRBJ2-5, the complete variable domain is DSGVTQTPKHLITATGQRVTLRCSPRSGDLSVYWYQQSLDQGLQFLIQYYNGEERAKGNILERFSAQQFPDLHSELNLSSLELGDSALYFCASSSRRTAGGAGETQYFGPGTRLLVL.

This chain connects TRBV29-1 to TRBJ2-7, with TRBD2 matching over 14 bases. This CDR3 region has 13 residues. The V gene's germline CDR1 is SQVTM and CDR2 ANQGSEA. After removal of 7 bases from V and 3 bases from J, the junction contained 2 bases not matched to a gene. The CDR3 loop is CSAGTSGSYEQYF. The CDR3 DNA follows: TGCAGCGCCGGGACTAGCGGGAGCTACGAGCAGTACTTC.

This clone was seen a few times. V is TRBV15 and J is TRBJ2-1; D gene uncertain. Germline V gives CDR1 LNHNV, CDR2 YYDKDF (reference sequence). The CDR3 covers 14 residues. V lost 0 bases to trimming and J lost 7 bases, with 10 bases between them. The CDR3 region is CATSRDWTGNEQFF. DNA for the CDR3: TGTGCCACCAGCAGAGATTGGACGGGTAATGAGCAGTTCTTC.

The chain has TRBV9 and TRBJ2-5; D ambiguous. The CDR3 loop spans 15 amino acids. V was pared by 4 bases and J by 5 bases, with 18 bases between. Germline V lookup: CDR1 SGDLS, CDR2 YYNGEE. Here the CDR3 reads CASSPLRVFGETQYF. The CDR3 nucleotides are TGTGCCAGCAGCCCCTTGAGAGTGTTCGGGGAGACCCAGTACTTC. The variable domain in full, completed from reference TRBV9 and TRBJ2-5, reads DSGVTQTPKHLITATGQRVTLRCSPRSGDLSVYWYQQSLDQGLQFLIQYYNGEERAKGNILERFSAQQFPDLHSELNLSSLELGDSALYFCASSPLRVFGETQYFGPGTRLLVL.

The table lists this clone with a few counts. This chain links TRBV29-1 with TRBJ2-2; D unresolved. Trimming took off 4 bases at V and 3 bases at J, with 18 bases between the two ends. The CDR3 spans 16 residues. CDR1 is SQVTM and CDR2 is ANQGSEA in the germline V gene. CDR3 residues: CSVAGRQGIYTGELFF. CDR3 in DNA: TGCAGCGTTGCCGGTCGGCAAGGGATTTACACCGGGGAGCTGTTTTTT.

V is TRBV30 and J is TRBJ2-7, with TRBD1 as a possible D gene (5 bases). The CDR3 length is 11 residues. From germline, CDR1 is GTSNPN and CDR2 SVGIG (reference sequence). The germline V and J ends were trimmed by 5 bases and 2 bases, with 7 bases remaining between them. The CDR3, as DNA: TGTGCCTGGGGGGCCACCTACGAGCAGTACTTC. The encoded protein is CAWGATYEQYF.

This clone was seen a few times. The rearrangement joins TRBV2 to TRBJ1-2; D unresolved. The V end lost 6 bases, the J end lost 0 bases, and 11 bases lay between the germline ends. The CDR3 contains 14 residues. The V gene's germline CDR1 is SNHLY and CDR2 FYNNEI. The CDR3 DNA follows: TGTGCCAGCAGCCCTATCCTGGCTAACTATGGCTACACCTTC. It codes for CASSPILANYGYTF.